This T cell receptor (beta chain) emerged from a study of regulatory T cells in long-lasting Graves disease (dated by TCRdb to about 2021). Looking at the study overall: Patients with newly diagnosed Graves' disease had been on antithyroid drugs for under 3 months. Persistent Graves' disease patients were compared with newly diagnosed Graves' disease patients by peripheral blood TCR sequencing and RNA sequencing. The study took place in China and was registered as a clinical trial. A total of roughly 35 samples were covered by TCR sequencing, comprising approximately 13 persistent and 20 or so newly diagnosed Graves' disease patients.

Looking up the germline V gene yields CDR1 MNHGY and CDR2 SVAAGI. The CDR3, from cysteine to phenylalanine, totals 13 residues. Kept here is only the CDR3 DNA, which spans 39 bases and is read in frame from base 1. Trimming removed 4 bases from V and 6 bases from J; the gene matches leave 5 bases unexplained. The full study reports these points: As a limitation, the authors acknowledged that the small sample size may reduce accuracy. TRBV28, TRBJ1-2 and TRBJ2-5 were preferentially used in persistent disease, while TRBV20-1 and TRBJ2-1 were favored in newly diagnosed disease. Patients with persistent disease shared more public clonotypes (around 2,500) than newly diagnosed patients did (around 1,000). Compared with newly diagnosed patients, patients with persistent Graves' disease had lower TCR Shannon entropy and fewer highly expanded clones, which suggests clonal expansion. The study examined only peripheral blood because the primary lesion, thyroid tissue, could not be accessed. Only the TCR beta chain was sequenced and analyzed.

The label giving this sample's time point can be read as: newly diagnosed GD, antithyroid drugs for less than 3 months. RNA was extracted from PBMCs in TRIzol for both TCR sequencing and RNA sequencing. Graves' disease was diagnosed according to American Thyroid Association guidelines. Patients for the study were recruited at an endocrinology department in Xi'an, China. Each patient gave approximately 8.8 milliliters of peripheral blood, collected in an EDTA anticoagulant tube. Ficoll Paque Plus density gradient separation was used to isolate PBMCs, and no further T cell sorting was done. RNA quality was checked with an Agilent 2100 Bioanalyzer and agarose gel, and concentration with a NanoDrop 2000. The library was prepared using multiplex PCR. TCRdb shows the sequencer as Illumina HiSeq 4000. TCR beta libraries were built with iRepertoire HTBI primers and Arm-PCR amplification of CDR3 regions. PCR products were gel purified before sequencing. As for the authors' bioinformatics: Gene usage analysis of CDR3 amino acid clonotypes relied on the approximately 60 TRBV and 12 to 15 TRBJ segments identified across samples. Filtered high-quality paired reads were merged into contigs using COPE and FqMerger. BLAST was used to align contigs to IMGT TRBV, TRBD and TRBJ reference genes, and CDR3 was defined according to IMGT. Any clonotype with a frequency above 0.1% was classified as a highly expanded clone. Shannon entropy served as the measure of repertoire diversity, while the Gini coefficient captured V-J evenness. Clonotypes shared by more than one individual were considered public. The public reads were quality trimmed at Q25 with fastp and then assembled into clones with MiXCR by TCRdb, keeping productive beta chains. Each CDR3 protein gets just one entry, which takes the most common genes and DNA from the rows behind it. The V and J calls were determined by TCRdb, not by the authors. The sample profile shows a few hundred thousand distinct CDR3 sequences; about 16% of them were found once. The ten most abundant clones make up approximately 22% of the sample.

The table lists this clonotype with a few counts. Its recognized antigen is unknown. No much larger clonotype is one base removed from it; base qualities were not supplied. This sample was also put to use in a study of T cells in Graves' hyperthyroidism and ophthalmopathy. According to the second study: Graves' hyperthyroidism was defined as stable when no progression to ophthalmopathy occurred over 18 months of follow-up. Hyperthyroidism patients were newly diagnosed, had a disease duration of under 2 months, and were aged 18 to 65 years. Any patient with an uncontrolled infection, another autoimmune disease, pregnancy or lactation was excluded. Diagnoses were based on clinical symptoms, serum thyroxine and TRAb, thyroid ultrasound and orbital computed tomography. A first-round RT-PCR of the TCR CDR3 used the HTBI primer set with the Qiagen OneStep RT-PCR kit. Most expanded thyroid clonotypes (frequency above 0.001) were also detected in blood, a finding suggesting that blood repertoires may reflect thyroid immune responses. A 13 V-J signature model separated ophthalmopathy from stable hyperthyroidism, with 87.88% sensitivity and 81.08% specificity in cross-validation and 80%/75% in testing. In validation, the model predicted progression to ophthalmopathy with roughly 66% sensitivity and roughly 72% specificity, a median of approximately 6.7 months before onset. To identify TCR V-J signatures that set the groups apart, the researchers used a discovery cohort of 100 patients, made up of 40 to 45 with Graves' ophthalmopathy and about 55 with stable Graves' hyperthyroidism. An independent validation cohort of some 18 hyperthyroidism patients and about 16 patients who later progressed to ophthalmopathy tested prospective prediction of ophthalmopathy. For training and testing, the roughly 93 patients in the discovery cohort were randomly divided in a 7:3 ratio. The study also compared thyroid tissue and blood T-cell repertoires from about 6 Graves' hyperthyroidism patients. Once sampling was done, hyperthyroidism patients were given methimazole at a starting dose of 30 mg daily, whereas ophthalmopathy patients were given high-dose intravenous methylprednisolone. Libraries were constructed in a second round of multiplex PCR, after which size selection and purification were performed. The libraries were sequenced on an Illumina HiSeq2000 using paired-end 100 bp reads. SOAPnuke was used to process the raw data, throwing out any read that contained adapters or uncalled bases, had a mean Phred below 15, or lacked an exact constant-primer or identifier match. COPE v1.2.5 was used to merge the high-quality paired reads, and each unique nucleotide sequence was defined as a clonotype. MiTCR v1.1 was used to align clonotypes to the IMGT TRBV, TRBD and TRBJ reference segments. The analysis was restricted to V-J combinations with a frequency above 0.0001, which together covered 99.2% of the repertoires. A TCS score was defined as the ratio of F50 (clonal expansion) to E x V (chaos), with BLOSUM62-based TCRdist applied between CDR3 peptides within each V-J. Welch's t-statistics and random forest reduced fewer than 600 V-J features to around 14, which were used in a naive Bayes classifier (R e1071). Sample size was not statistically predetermined, and investigators were not blinded to group allocation. TCR Vbeta CDR3 sequencing of fewer than 150 peripheral blood samples (43 ophthalmopathy, about 74 hyperthyroidism and roughly 17 progressor patients) is reported in the paper.

Recombination linked TRBV6-9 to TRBJ1-2; 7 junctional bases match TRBD1. Here the sequenced sample was peripheral blood mononuclear cells (PBMCs), taken at new diagnosis, from a patient treated with antithyroid drugs. The sequence derives from a woman aged 18-29 years with Graves disease. Donor details come from another sample of the same person, matched by shared clones. The CDR3 reads CASSFNTGDGYTF. The nucleotides are TGTGCCAGCAGTTTTAATACAGGGGATGGCTACACCTTC.